Following are 21 T cell receptor beta chains from one sample sequenced in a study of technical replicates of blood from a handful of donors. The table came from immunoSEQ multiplex PCR; TCRdb's copy has only in-frame clones and leaves some out. In the table there are roughly 71,000 clones, roughly 95% of which are singletons. The sample was T cells isolated from PBMCs. These receptors were obtained from a human donor in good health.

This clone was counted once. This chain uses TRBV10-3 with TRBJ2-2, with 9 bases identical to TRBD2. In germline, CDR1 is ENHRY, CDR2 SYGVKD. CDR3 size: 16 residues. V trimming: 6 bases; J trimming: 4 bases; junction bases outside the gene matches: 9. CDR3 DNA sequence: TGTGCCATCAGCCAAGGGACTAGCCAACCCACCGGGGAGCTGTTTTTT. Its translation: CAISQGTSQPTGELFF.

J is TRBJ2-4 and V is TRBV10-1; 7 bases match TRBD2. The J segment lost 9 bases and the V segment lost 8 bases, leaving 10 bases of the junction unmatched. The CDR3 has 13 residues. Germline V gene sequence: CDR1 WNHNN, CDR2 SYGVQD (reference sequence). CDR3 residues: CASSSSSGGIQYF. The CDR3 nucleotides read TGCGCCAGCTCATCTTCATCGGGGGGCATTCAGTACTTC.

The rearrangement joins TRBV9 to TRBJ2-3, with 7 bases identical to TRBD2. Trimming removed 7 bases from V and 4 bases from J; junction bases left unmatched: 12. CDR3 size: 15 residues. Germline V gives CDR1 SGDLS, CDR2 YYNGEE. The CDR3 protein is CASQNGGTRADTQYF. CDR3 sequence (DNA): TGTGCCAGCCAAAACGGGGGGACCAGGGCAGATACGCAGTATTTT.

The chain carries TRBV6-1 and TRBJ2-7; 9 bases fit TRBD1. Germline CDR1 and CDR2: MNHNS and SASEGT. V trimming: 1 base; J trimming: 3 bases; junction bases outside the gene matches: 4. The CDR3 has 15 residues. CDR3 sequence: CASSEEGTGNYEQYF. CDR3 sequence (DNA): TGTGCCAGCAGTGAAGAAGGGACAGGGAACTACGAGCAGTACTTC.

The V call is TRBV10-1, the J call TRBJ2-1, with a tentative D call TRBD2 (5 bases). V lost 3 bases and J lost 5, with 23 bases in between. The CDR3 length is 18 residues. Germline V CDR1 and CDR2: WNHNN, SYGVQD (reference sequence). CDR3 in DNA: TGCGCCAGCAGTGAAAGTTGGTCTAGCAGGCCTAGGGACAATGAGCAGTTCTTC. As protein: CASSESWSSRPRDNEQFF.

The V gene is TRBV5-4, the J gene TRBJ1-2; 8 bases fit TRBD1. Per the germline V gene, CDR1 is SGHNT and CDR2 is YYREEE (reference sequence). The CDR3 has 14 amino acids. V shed 2 bases, J shed 4 bases, and the junction held 4 bases outside the gene matches. This CDR3 reads CASSLATGAYGYTF. CDR3 DNA sequence: TGTGCCAGCAGCTTAGCGACAGGGGCCTATGGCTACACCTTC.

This chain joins TRBV21-1 and TRBJ2-3; TRBD1 reflects the table's D call only, with no check against the DNA. TRBV21-1 is tagged as a pseudogene. The CDR3 runs to 15 residues. Here the CDR3 reads CASSSTGGAPDTQYF. The CDR3 DNA reads TGTGCCAGCAGCTCGACAGGGGGCGCCCCAGATACGCAGTATTTT.

The V and J genes are TRBV5-1 and TRBJ2-7; 13 positions match TRBD2. Trimming removed 7 bases from V and 3 bases from J; junction bases left unmatched: 4. Germline CDR1 reads SGHRS; CDR2 reads YFSETQ. The CDR3 runs to 14 residues. Here the CDR3 DNA reads TGCGCCAGCTGTCGGACTAGCGGGGGCTACGAGCAGTACTTC. Its translation: CASCRTSGGYEQYF.

V and J are TRBV6-5 and TRBJ2-7, with TRBD1 as a possible D gene (6 bases). V lost 0 bases and J 4 bases, leaving 16 bases between the germline ends. The CDR3 totals 16 residues. CDR1 and CDR2 from the germline V gene are MNHEY and SVGAGI. The CDR3 region has the DNA TGTGCCAGCAGTTACTCTGTCCAGGGGATGTTGTACGAGCAGTACTTC. Residues: CASSYSVQGMLYEQYF.

CDR3 sequence: CASRVDSLGGNEQFF. The DNA of the CDR3 is TGTGCCAGCAGGGTAGACTCGCTCGGGGGCAATGAGCAGTTCTTC. This chain joins TRBV6-1 and TRBJ2-1, with D possibly being TRBD2 (6 bases). V was cut by 6 bases and J by 6 bases, with 18 bases left in between. This CDR3 comprises 15 residues. CDR1 and CDR2 from the germline V gene are MNHNS and SASEGT.

The V call is TRBV27, the J call TRBJ1-5; 8 bases agree with TRBD1. The V and J ends lost 3 bases and 6 bases, in that order; junction bases with no gene match: 7. Germline-derived CDR1 and CDR2 are MNHEY and SMNVEV (reference sequence). The CDR3 extends over 15 amino acids. Here the CDR3 reads CASSFGAGGSQPQHF. The CDR3, as DNA: TGTGCCAGCAGTTTCGGGGCAGGGGGCAGTCAGCCCCAGCATTTT.

The chain is built from TRBV7-6 and TRBJ2-7; TRBD2 agrees at 9 bases. With V trimmed by 4 bases and J by 4 bases, 5 bases remained unmatched. The CDR3 runs 14 residues. Germline V lookup: CDR1 SGHVS, CDR2 FNYEAQ. CDR3 region: CASSSRAGGYEQYF. Here the CDR3 DNA reads TGTGCCAGCAGCTCTAGAGCGGGAGGATACGAGCAGTACTTC.

The chain is built from TRBV7-9 and TRBJ1-2; D remains ambiguous. With 1 base removed from V and 8 bases from J, the gap between germline ends came to 8 bases. The CDR3 is made up of 12 amino acids. Germline lookup yields CDR1 SEHNR and CDR2 FQNEAQ (reference sequence). The CDR3 nucleotides read TGTGCCAGCAGCTTAGGCCAGAGGGGCTACACCTTC. As protein: CASSLGQRGYTF. Drawing the rest from reference TRBV7-9 and TRBJ1-2, the complete variable domain is DTGVSQNPRHKITKRGQNVTFRCDPISEHNRLYWYRQTLGQGPEFLTYFQNEAQLEKSRLLSDRFSAERPKGSFSTLEIQRTEQGDSAMYLCASSLGQRGYTFGSGTRLTVV.

This clone was detected only once. The rearrangement links TRBV7-8 to TRBJ1-6; D call uncertain. Trimming cost V 2 bases and J 7 bases, with 6 bases left between them. The CDR3 loop spans 13 amino acids. Germline CDR1 is SGHVS and CDR2 is FQNEAQ. The CDR3 loop is CASSLTENSPLHF. The CDR3 nucleotides read TGTGCCAGCAGCTTAACAGAGAATTCACCCCTCCACTTT.

The chain has TRBV19 and TRBJ1-4, with 9 positions matching TRBD1. Germline assignment: CDR1 LNHDA and CDR2 SQIVND (reference sequence). The CDR3 spans 17 residues. The ends lost 4 bases at V and 6 bases at J; junction bases unmatched: 12. The CDR3 protein is CASSNGNTGGFDEKLFF. The CDR3 DNA sequence: TGTGCCAGTAGTAACGGAAATACAGGGGGCTTTGATGAAAAACTGTTTTTT.

This rearrangement joins TRBV12-5 to TRBJ1-1; D call uncertain. Trimming removed 1 base at V and 0 bases at J, with 6 bases between. Germline CDR1 is LGHNT and CDR2 is FRNRAP. CDR3 length equals 14 residues. This CDR3 reads CASGLGHLNTEAFF. DNA for the CDR3: TGTGCTAGTGGTTTGGGACATTTGAACACTGAAGCTTTCTTT.

The J gene is TRBJ1-1, the V gene TRBV11-3; tentatively, D is TRBD1 (6 bases). The ends were cut back, 0 bases at V and 3 bases at J, with 17 bases in the middle. Germline V CDR1 and CDR2: SGHNT, YENEEA. The CDR3 has 17 amino acids. The CDR3 sequence is CASSLDAPWGPDTEAFF. The CDR3 DNA is TGTGCCAGCAGCTTAGATGCACCGTGGGGGCCTGACACTGAAGCTTTCTTT.

The gene calls are TRBV19 and TRBJ2-2; 8 nucleotides agree with TRBD2. Germline V CDR1 and CDR2: LNHDA, SQIVND (reference sequence). The CDR3 is 15 amino acids. The ends lost 3 bases at V and 3 bases at J; junction bases unmatched: 3. DNA of the CDR3: TGTGCCAGTAGTATGCGGGGGGCCTACACCGGGGAGCTGTTTTTT. It encodes CASSMRGAYTGELFF.

This clone was seen just once. The V gene is TRBV9, the J gene TRBJ1-5; TRBD1 might be the D (5 bases). Germline CDR1 SGDLS, CDR2 YYNGEE. V lost 0 bases, J lost 2 bases, and 9 bases lay in between. The length of the CDR3 is 15 residues. Here the CDR3 DNA reads TGTGCCAGCAGCGTAGCTGAAGGGGGCAATCAGCCCCAGCATTTT. Protein product: CASSVAEGGNQPQHF.

The genes are TRBV10-3 and TRBJ1-2; 9 bases agree with TRBD1. V lost 2 bases and J lost 8; bases outside the gene matches: 6. Looked up from germline, CDR1 is ENHRY and CDR2 is SYGVKD. The CDR3 totals 14 residues. The CDR3 nucleotides are TGTGCCATCAGTGAGAACGGGACAGGGTCCGGCTACACCTTC. The encoded protein is CAISENGTGSGYTF.

This chain links TRBV13 with TRBJ2-5; TRBD1 aligns across 8 bases. V was clipped by 2 bases and J by 4 bases; unmatched bases: 6. The germline V gene has CDR1 PRHDT and CDR2 FYEKMQ (reference sequence). The CDR3 loop spans 15 amino acids. The CDR3 protein is CASSLSRGRRETQYF. The CDR3 coding sequence is TGTGCCAGCAGCTTATCCAGGGGGCGAAGAGAGACCCAGTACTTC.